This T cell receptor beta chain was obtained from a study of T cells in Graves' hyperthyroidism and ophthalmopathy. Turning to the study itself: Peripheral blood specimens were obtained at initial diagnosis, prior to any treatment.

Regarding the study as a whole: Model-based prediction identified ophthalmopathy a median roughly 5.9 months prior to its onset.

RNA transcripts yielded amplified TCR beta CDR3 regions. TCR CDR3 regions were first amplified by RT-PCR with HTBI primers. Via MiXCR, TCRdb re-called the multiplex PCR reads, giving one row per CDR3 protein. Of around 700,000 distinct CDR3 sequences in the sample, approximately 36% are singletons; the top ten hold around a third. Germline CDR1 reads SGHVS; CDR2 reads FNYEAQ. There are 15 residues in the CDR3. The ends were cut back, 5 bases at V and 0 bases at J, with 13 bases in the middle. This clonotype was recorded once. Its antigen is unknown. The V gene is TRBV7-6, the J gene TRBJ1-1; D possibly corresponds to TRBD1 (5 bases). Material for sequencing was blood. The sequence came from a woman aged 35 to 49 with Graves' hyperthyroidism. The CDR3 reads CASSPEGLVNTEAFF. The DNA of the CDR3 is TGTGCCAGCAGCCCCGAGGGACTGGTGAACACTGAAGCTTTCTTT.